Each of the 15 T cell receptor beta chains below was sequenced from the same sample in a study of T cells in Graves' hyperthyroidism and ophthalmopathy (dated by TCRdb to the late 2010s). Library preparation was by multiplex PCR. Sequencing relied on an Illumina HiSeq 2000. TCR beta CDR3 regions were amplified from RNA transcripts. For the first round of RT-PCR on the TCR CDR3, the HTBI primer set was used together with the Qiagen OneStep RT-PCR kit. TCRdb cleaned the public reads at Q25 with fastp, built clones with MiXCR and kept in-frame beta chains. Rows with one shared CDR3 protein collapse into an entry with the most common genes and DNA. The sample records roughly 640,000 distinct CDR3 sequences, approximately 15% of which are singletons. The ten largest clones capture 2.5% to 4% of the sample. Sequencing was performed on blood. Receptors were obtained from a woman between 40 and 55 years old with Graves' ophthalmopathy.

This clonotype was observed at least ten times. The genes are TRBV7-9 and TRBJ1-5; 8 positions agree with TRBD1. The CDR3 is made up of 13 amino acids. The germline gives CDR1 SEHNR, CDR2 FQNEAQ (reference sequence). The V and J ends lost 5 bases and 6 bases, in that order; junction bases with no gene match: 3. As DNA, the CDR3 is TGTGCCAGCAGCACGGACAGGGCTCAGCCCCAGCATTTT. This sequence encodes CASSTDRAQPQHF.

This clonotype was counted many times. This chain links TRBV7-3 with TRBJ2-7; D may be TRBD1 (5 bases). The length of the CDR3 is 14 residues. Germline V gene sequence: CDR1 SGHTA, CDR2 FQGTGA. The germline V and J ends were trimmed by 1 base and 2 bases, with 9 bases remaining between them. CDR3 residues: CASSLIQGPYEQYF. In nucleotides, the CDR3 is TGTGCCAGCAGCTTAATCCAGGGCCCCTACGAGCAGTACTTC.

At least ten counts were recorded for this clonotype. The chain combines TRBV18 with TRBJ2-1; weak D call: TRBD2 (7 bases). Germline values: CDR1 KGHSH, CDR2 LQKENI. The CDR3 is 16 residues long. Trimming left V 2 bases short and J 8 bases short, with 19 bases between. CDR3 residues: CASSPWGRGSEDEQFF. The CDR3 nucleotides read TGTGCCAGCTCACCATGGGGGCGCGGGAGCGAAGATGAGCAGTTCTTC.

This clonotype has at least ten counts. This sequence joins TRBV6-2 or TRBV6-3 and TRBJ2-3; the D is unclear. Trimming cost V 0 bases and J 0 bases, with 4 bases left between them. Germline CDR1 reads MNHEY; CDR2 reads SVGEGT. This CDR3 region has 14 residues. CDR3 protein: CASSYSRSTDTQYF. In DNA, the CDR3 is TGTGCCAGCAGTTACTCAAGGAGCACAGATACGCAGTATTTT.

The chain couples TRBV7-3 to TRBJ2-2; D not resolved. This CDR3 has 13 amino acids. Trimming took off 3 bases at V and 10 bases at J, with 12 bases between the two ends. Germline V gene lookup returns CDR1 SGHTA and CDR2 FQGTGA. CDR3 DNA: TGTGCCAGCAGCTTGGGTAGGATGCAGGAGCTGTTTTTT. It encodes CASSLGRMQELFF.

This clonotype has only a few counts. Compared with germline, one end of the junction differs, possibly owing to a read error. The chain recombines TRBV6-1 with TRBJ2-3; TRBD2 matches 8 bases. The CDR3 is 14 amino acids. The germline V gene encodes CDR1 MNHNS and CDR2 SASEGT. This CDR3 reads CASRPRGGGDTQYF. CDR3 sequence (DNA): TGCGCCAGCAGACCTCGGGGGGGGGGAGATACGCAGTATTTT.

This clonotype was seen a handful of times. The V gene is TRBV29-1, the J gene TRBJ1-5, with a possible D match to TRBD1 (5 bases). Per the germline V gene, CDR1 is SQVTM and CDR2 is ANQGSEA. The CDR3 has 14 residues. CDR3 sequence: CTAETAYSNQPQHF. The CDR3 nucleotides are TGCACCGCCGAGACAGCGTATAGCAATCAGCCCCAGCATTTT.

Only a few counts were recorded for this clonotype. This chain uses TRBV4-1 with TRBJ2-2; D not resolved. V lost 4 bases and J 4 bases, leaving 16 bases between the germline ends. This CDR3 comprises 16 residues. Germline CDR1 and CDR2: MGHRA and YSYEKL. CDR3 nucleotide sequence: TGCGCCAGCAGCCCCAATGTGGATTCCGCCACCGGGGAGCTGTTTTTT. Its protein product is CASSPNVDSATGELFF.

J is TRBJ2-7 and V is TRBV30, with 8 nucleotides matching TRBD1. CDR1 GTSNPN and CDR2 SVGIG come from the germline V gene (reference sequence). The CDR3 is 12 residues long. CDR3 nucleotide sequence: TGTGCTCAAGACAGGGGACCCTACGAGCAGTACTTC. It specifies CAQDRGPYEQYF.

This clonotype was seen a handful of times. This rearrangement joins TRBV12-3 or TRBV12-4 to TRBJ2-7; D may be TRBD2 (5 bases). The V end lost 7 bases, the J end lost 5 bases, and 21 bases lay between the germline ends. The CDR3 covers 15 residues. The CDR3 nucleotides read TGTGCCAGCACTCTCGGTGCAGCGGAGTCCCACGAGCAGTACTTC. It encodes CASTLGAAESHEQYF.

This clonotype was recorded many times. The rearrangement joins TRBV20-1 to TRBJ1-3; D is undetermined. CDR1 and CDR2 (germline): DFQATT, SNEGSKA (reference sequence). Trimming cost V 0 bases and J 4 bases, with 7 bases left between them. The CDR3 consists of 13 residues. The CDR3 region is CSARDLEGNTIYF. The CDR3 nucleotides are TGCAGTGCTAGAGATCTGGAGGGAAACACCATATATTTT.

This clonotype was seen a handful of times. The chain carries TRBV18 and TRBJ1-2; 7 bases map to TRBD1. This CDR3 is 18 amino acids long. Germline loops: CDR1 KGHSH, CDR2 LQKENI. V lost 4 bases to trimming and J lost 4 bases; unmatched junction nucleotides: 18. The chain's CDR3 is CASSRTGQTVNTSYGYTF. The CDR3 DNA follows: TGTGCCAGCTCACGTACGGGACAGACTGTGAATACGAGCTATGGCTACACCTTC.

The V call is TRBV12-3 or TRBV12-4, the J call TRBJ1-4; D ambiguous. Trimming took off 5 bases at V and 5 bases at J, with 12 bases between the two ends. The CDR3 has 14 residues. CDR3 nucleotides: TGTGCCAGCAGTCCCCGCCGAGGCAATGAAAAACTGTTTTTT. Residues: CASSPRRGNEKLFF.

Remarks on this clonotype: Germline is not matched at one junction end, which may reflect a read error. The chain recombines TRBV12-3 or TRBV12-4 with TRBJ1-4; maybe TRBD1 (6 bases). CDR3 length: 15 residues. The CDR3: CASSGQQQANENLFF. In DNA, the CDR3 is TGTGCCAGCAGTGGACAGCAACAAGCTAATGAAAACCTGTTTTTT.

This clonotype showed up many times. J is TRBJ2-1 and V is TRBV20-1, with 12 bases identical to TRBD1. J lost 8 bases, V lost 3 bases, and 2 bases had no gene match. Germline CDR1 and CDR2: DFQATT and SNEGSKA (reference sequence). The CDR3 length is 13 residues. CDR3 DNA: TGCAGTGCTAGCGGGGACAGGGGGCATGAGCAGTTCTTC. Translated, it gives CSASGDRGHEQFF.